This T cell receptor beta chain is from a study of cytomegalovirus exposure and HLA in healthy donors. Only in-frame clones appear in the TCRdb table, and some are missing; sequencing was by immunoSEQ multiplex PCR. The sample shows over 120,000 clones, about 91% of them seen only once. Regarding this clone: Antigen specificity is unknown.

Findings and limits, study-wide: Reported performance of the classifier showed diagnosis of cytomegalovirus status with high specificity and sensitivity. The investigators catalogued 180 or so TCR beta chains as cytomegalovirus-associated. There were a few CMV-associated chains whose specificity for CMV antigens was confirmed in vitro.

This CDR3 spans 14 amino acids. In germline, CDR1 is SGHTS, CDR2 YDEGEE. V was shortened by 5 bases and J by 1 base, with 12 bases between the two germline ends. Separate from the roughly 700-subject first cohort was the roughly 120-subject validation cohort, to which the donors belonged. The sequence came from a woman aged 18-29 years in good health and CMV-seropositive. Sequencing was carried out using PBMCs. V is TRBV5-8 and J is TRBJ1-1; D is unclear. The CDR3 sequence is CASSPEAENTEAFF. CDR3 nucleotide sequence: TGTGCCAGCAGTCCGGAGGCAGAGAACACTGAAGCTTTCTTT.